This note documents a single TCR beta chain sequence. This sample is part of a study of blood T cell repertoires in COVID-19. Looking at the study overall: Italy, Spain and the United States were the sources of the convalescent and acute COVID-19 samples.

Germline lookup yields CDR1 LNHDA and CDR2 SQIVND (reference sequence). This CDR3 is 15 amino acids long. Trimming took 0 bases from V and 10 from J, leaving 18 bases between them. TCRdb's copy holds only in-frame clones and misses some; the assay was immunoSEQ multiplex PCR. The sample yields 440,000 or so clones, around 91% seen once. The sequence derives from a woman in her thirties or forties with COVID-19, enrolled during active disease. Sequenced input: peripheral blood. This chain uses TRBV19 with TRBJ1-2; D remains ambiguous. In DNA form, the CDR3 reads TGTGCCAGTAGTATAGATGTCTCCAGGAACGGTTTCTACACCTTC. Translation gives CASSIDVSRNGFYTF.